This T cell receptor beta chain was found in a study of cytomegalovirus exposure and HLA in healthy donors. Study-wide results and caveats: A later analysis linked 15,000 to 20,000 TCR beta sequences to HLA alleles at 0.05 false discovery rate. TRBV6-2, TRBV6-3 and other indistinguishable V segments were excluded. As a later analysis revealed, most CMV-associated TCR beta chains appeared HLA-restricted.

This CDR3 is 16 amino acids long. V lost 5 bases to trimming and J lost 3 bases; unmatched junction nucleotides: 11. CDR1 SNHLY and CDR2 FYNNEI come from the germline V gene. Both 60 Vbeta primers and 13 Jbeta primers went into the PCR. Original data processing: It was a later analysis that counted about 80 million unique TCR beta chains, of which some 9.9 million were shared. The protocol was immunoSEQ multiplex PCR, while the TCRdb copy is restricted to in-frame clones and leaves out a portion. The V and J calls and clone size were taken over from that table, and D and trimming were inferred from the DNA. Found here are 120,000 or so clones, around four fifths of them singletons; the top ten hold under 3%. Remarks on this clone: The target antigen is unknown.

The sequencing input was PBMCs. The V gene is TRBV2, the J gene TRBJ2-7, with 9 nucleotides matching TRBD1. This clonotype originated in a woman aged 55-69 years in good health and CMV-seropositive. CDR3 loop: CASSPVPGTGYYEQYF. The CDR3 DNA follows: TGTGCCAGCAGTCCAGTACCGGGGACAGGGTACTACGAGCAGTACTTC.